This passage covers 19 T cell receptor beta chains from one sample sequenced in a study of PD-L1 blockade in urothelial cancer. The assay was immunoSEQ multiplex PCR, and TCRdb's table has in-frame clones only and misses some. The table records 50,000 to 65,000 clones, under 90% of them present only once. Sample: PBMCs, taken around atezolizumab (anti-PD-L1) treatment. The source is a middle-aged man with urothelial cancer.

This rearrangement joins TRBV7-3 to TRBJ2-6, with D unresolved. This CDR3 contains 15 residues. V dropped 5 bases and J dropped 3 bases, with 11 bases sitting between them. The V gene's germline CDR1 is SGHTA and CDR2 FQGTGA. The CDR3 sequence is CASSQRQVGANVLTF. For the CDR3, the DNA is TGTGCCAGCAGCCAGAGACAAGTTGGGGCCAACGTCCTGACTTTC.

The CDR3, as DNA: TGTGCCAGCAGGGCAGGGTCGGGCACTGAAGCTTTCTTT. It specifies CASRAGSGTEAFF. The chain recombines TRBV6-1 with TRBJ1-1; TRBD1 is a possible D gene (5 bases). The CDR3 extends over 13 amino acids. Germline CDR1 and CDR2: MNHNS and SASEGT. V lost 6 bases and J lost 4, with 12 bases in between.

The chain recombines TRBV19 with TRBJ2-7; D is perhaps TRBD1 (5 bases). CDR1 and CDR2 from the germline V gene are LNHDA and SQIVND (reference sequence). CDR3 length equals 14 residues. Trimming removed 3 bases at V and 7 bases at J, with 16 bases between. The CDR3 region is CASSIVQGNYEQYF. As DNA, the CDR3 is TGTGCCAGTAGTATTGTGCAGGGAAATTATGAGCAGTACTTC. Supplemented by reference TRBV19 and TRBJ2-7, the full variable domain reads DGGITQSPKYLFRKEGQNVTLSCEQNLNHDAMYWYRQDPGQGLRLIYYSQIVNDFQKGDIAEGYSVSREKKESFPLTVTSAQKNPTAFYLCASSIVQGNYEQYFGPGTRLTVT.

The V call is TRBV19, the J call TRBJ1-5, with D uncertain. The CDR3 consists of 16 residues. V gave up 5 bases and J gave up 3 bases, with 17 bases separating them. Looked up from germline, CDR1 is LNHDA and CDR2 is SQIVND (reference sequence). DNA for the CDR3: TGTGCCAGTAGTCAACGAGGCAGCTTTTCCAATCAGCCCCAGCATTTT. Translated: CASSQRGSFSNQPQHF.

The CDR3 DNA follows: TGTGCCAGCAGTTTGGCGGTCGCGGGCAAAAACATTCAGTACTTC. This gives the protein CASSLAVAGKNIQYF. This rearrangement joins TRBV28 to TRBJ2-4; possibly TRBD2 for D (5 bases). CDR3 length equals 15 residues. V was clipped by 3 bases and J by 3 bases, with 12 bases between them. Germline V lookup: CDR1 MDHEN, CDR2 SYDVKM.

This sequence joins TRBV4-3 and TRBJ1-2, with a tentative D call TRBD1 (5 bases). The V gene's germline CDR1 is LGHNA and CDR2 YSLEER. CDR3 length: 14 amino acids. The V and J ends lost 4 bases and 2 bases respectively, with 11 bases between them. The CDR3 DNA follows: TGCGCCAGCAGCCTTGGGGGGGGAAACTATGGCTACACCTTC. Translated, it gives CASSLGGGNYGYTF.

This chain uses TRBV11-2 with TRBJ1-1; D unresolved. There are 14 residues in the CDR3. Germline V gives CDR1 SGHAT, CDR2 FQNNGV. The V and J ends lost 2 bases and 2 bases respectively, with 9 bases between them. DNA of the CDR3: TGTGCCAGCAGCTTAATCACAGTTAACACTGAAGCTTTCTTT. It translates to CASSLITVNTEAFF. The variable domain in full, with the rest retrieved from reference TRBV11-2 and TRBJ1-1, is EAGVAQSPRYKIIEKRQSVAFWCNPISGHATLYWYQQILGQGPKLLIQFQNNGVVDDSQLPKDRFSAERLKGVDSTLKIQPAKLEDSAVYLCASSLITVNTEAFFGQGTRLTVV.

The CDR3 loop is CASSLAGGTDEKLFF. CDR3 sequence (DNA): TGCGCCAGCAGCTTGGCGGGGGGGACGGATGAAAAACTGTTTTTT. The V call is TRBV5-1, the J call TRBJ1-4; tentative D call: TRBD1 (5 bases). The V gene lost 0 bases and the J gene lost 6 bases, with 12 bases spanning the gap. The germline V gene has CDR1 SGHRS and CDR2 YFSETQ. The CDR3 is made up of 15 amino acids.

CDR3 region: CASRPTTSYNEQFF. Here the CDR3 DNA reads TGTGCCAGCAGACCGACTACCTCCTACAATGAGCAGTTCTTC. The chain recombines TRBV27 with TRBJ2-1, with D perhaps TRBD2 (5 bases). Germline assignment: CDR1 MNHEY and CDR2 SMNVEV (reference sequence). V was trimmed by 6 bases and J by 0 bases, leaving 9 bases between them. The CDR3 runs 14 residues.

The chain couples TRBV14 to TRBJ2-2; D is uncertain. Trimming cost V 4 bases and J 2 bases, with 17 bases left between them. The CDR3 is 17 residues long. Germline lookup yields CDR1 SGHDN and CDR2 FVKESK. The CDR3 coding sequence is TGTGCCAGCAGCCCGCACACCCTAGGAGTTAACACCGGGGAGCTGTTTTTT. Amino acids: CASSPHTLGVNTGELFF.

The chain uses TRBV30 and TRBJ2-3, with TRBD1 identical over 7 bases. V lost 4 bases and J lost 4; bases outside the gene matches: 8. Germline loops: CDR1 GTSNPN, CDR2 SVGIG (reference sequence). CDR3 length: 14 amino acids. CDR3 sequence reads: CAWKNRGFADTQYF. Here the CDR3 DNA reads TGTGCCTGGAAAAACAGGGGATTTGCAGATACGCAGTATTTT.

The chain recombines TRBV4-1 with TRBJ2-7, with 7 bases aligning to TRBD1. CDR1 MGHRA and CDR2 YSYEKL come from the germline V gene. The CDR3 runs to 15 residues. The ends lost 4 bases at V and 1 base at J; junction bases unmatched: 7. The CDR3 DNA reads as TGCGCCAGCAGCCCTCGGACAGGTTATTCCTACGAGCAGTACTTC. Translating gives CASSPRTGYSYEQYF.

This chain links TRBV4-1 with TRBJ2-5, with 8 nucleotides matching TRBD2. With V trimmed by 3 bases and J by 5 bases, 11 bases remained unmatched. CDR1 is MGHRA, CDR2 YSYEKL, per germline. The CDR3 is 16 residues long. CDR3 protein: CASSQPRGGNWETQYF. For the CDR3, the DNA is TGCGCCAGCAGCCAGCCACGGGGGGGTAATTGGGAGACCCAGTACTTC.

The chain links TRBV5-1 to TRBJ2-5; TRBD1 matches at 7 bases. Losses at the gene ends were 2 bases for V and 5 bases for J; bases not matched to a gene: 6. CDR1 SGHRS and CDR2 YFSETQ come from the germline V gene. The CDR3 length is 14 residues. The CDR3 DNA reads as TGCGCCAGCAGCTTCAGCCCAGGGGGTGAGACCCAGTACTTC. Translated: CASSFSPGGETQYF.

This clone came up a few times. The chain links TRBV4-3 to TRBJ2-1; 13 nucleotides align to TRBD2. This CDR3 region has 17 residues. Germline trimming cut 0 bases from V and 7 bases from J; bases unmatched to any gene: 6. The germline V gene encodes CDR1 LGHNA and CDR2 YSLEER. This chain's CDR3 is CASSQDLTSGRRNEQFF. The CDR3 DNA follows: TGCGCCAGCAGCCAAGACCTGACTAGCGGGAGGAGAAATGAGCAGTTCTTC.

The chain combines TRBV4-1 with TRBJ2-1; TRBD2 agrees at 9 bases. Germline CDR1 MGHRA, CDR2 YSYEKL. Trimming cost V 4 bases and J 8 bases; bases outside gene matches: 9. The CDR3 is 15 amino acids. As DNA, the CDR3 is TGCGCCAGCAGCCGGGTAGCGGGAGTCGGGGATGAGCAGTTCTTC. This translates into CASSRVAGVGDEQFF.

The rearrangement links TRBV28 to TRBJ1-2; the D is unclear. Germline-derived CDR1 and CDR2 are MDHEN and SYDVKM. The CDR3 consists of 12 residues. Trimming took off 4 bases at V and 8 bases at J, with 11 bases between the two ends. CDR3 coding DNA: TGTGCCAGCAGTTCAAATCGGTTGGGCTACACCTTC. Its translation: CASSSNRLGYTF.

Points on this clone: A much more abundant neighbour one base away suggests this may be a read error. V is TRBV28 and J is TRBJ2-7; D may be TRBD2 (6 bases). Germline V gives CDR1 MDHEN, CDR2 SYDVKM. CDR3 size: 13 residues. CDR3 sequence reads: CANSLSGTYEQYF. The DNA of the CDR3 is TGTGCCAACAGTTTATCCGGGACTTACGAGCAGTACTTC.

CDR3 DNA: TGTGCCAGCAAGTCAGGGGCGGTCTACGAGCAGTACTTC. The encoded protein is CASKSGAVYEQYF. This chain joins TRBV6-1 and TRBJ2-7; D may be TRBD1 (6 bases). The CDR3 covers 13 residues. CDR1 MNHNS and CDR2 SASEGT come from the germline V gene. Trimming cost V 7 bases and J 3 bases, with 13 bases left between them.